Described below is a single T cell receptor beta chain sequence and its context. Its antigen is not identified. The data were taken from a study of T cells in Graves' hyperthyroidism and ophthalmopathy. Study-level background: Peripheral blood was secured at the point of initial diagnosis, before any treatment. Points from the study as a whole: Stable hyperthyroidism was told apart from ophthalmopathy by a model built on 13 V-J features.

Patients between 18 and 65 years old had hyperthyroidism, newly diagnosed and lasting under 2 months. Clinical symptoms, serum thyroxine and TRAb, thyroid ultrasound and orbital computed tomography were used for the diagnoses. The germline V and J ends were trimmed by 8 bases and 4 bases, with 17 bases remaining between them. Germline V lookup: CDR1 MDHEN, CDR2 SYDVKM. The CDR3 is 14 amino acids. TCR beta CDR3 region amplification was performed from RNA transcripts. Carried out on the TCR CDR3, a first-round RT-PCR used the HTBI primer set. TCRdb redid the calling of the multiplex PCR reads with MiXCR, one entry per CDR3 protein. The sample holds 340,000 or so distinct CDR3 sequences; roughly 20% are singletons and the top ten take around 54%.

The sample was blood. This clonotype originated in a woman between 45 and 65 years old with Graves' hyperthyroidism. The gene calls are TRBV28 and TRBJ1-1; weak D call: TRBD1 (5 bases). The CDR3 region has the DNA TGTGCCAGCGTCACAAATACGAGGGGCACTGAAGCTTTCTTT. It specifies CASVTNTRGTEAFF. Based on the CDR3 plus reference TRBV28 and TRBJ1-1, the full variable domain is DVKVTQSSRYLVKRTGEKVFLECVQDMDHENMFWYRQDPGLGLRLIYFSYDVKMKEKGDIPEGYSVSREKKERFSLILESASTNQTSMYLCASVTNTRGTEAFFGQGTRLTVV.